A selection of T cell receptor beta chains follows, all from one sample in a study of blood T cell repertoires in COVID-19. Here immunoSEQ multiplex PCR was the method, and the copy in TCRdb shows in-frame clones only, minus some. Of 200,000 to 250,000 clones listed, 86% are singletons. Sequencing was carried out using peripheral blood. These receptor sequences come from a woman aged 50 to 65 with COVID-19, enrolled during active disease. Both conserved end residues are part of each CDR3. The order of the fields is CDR3 protein, CDR3 DNA, J gene, clone size, V gene, D gene. D genes are given only for firm matches. The size field is filled for only some rows; it gives once, few, many or a size class.

CDR3aa: CASTPTDYNEQFF; CDR3nt: TGTGCCAGCACCCCGACAGACTACAATGAGCAGTTCTTC; j_gene: TRBJ2-1; abundance: .; v_gene: TRBV6-5; d_gene: .
CDR3aa: CASSFRQGEETQYF; CDR3nt: TGTGCCAGCAGCTTCAGACAGGGCGAGGAGACCCAGTACTTC; j_gene: TRBJ2-5; abundance: .; v_gene: TRBV5-8; d_gene: TRBD1
CDR3aa: CASKQGDSYEQYF; CDR3nt: TGTGCCAGCAAACAGGGCGACTCCTACGAGCAGTACTTC; j_gene: TRBJ2-7; abundance: .; v_gene: TRBV6-6; d_gene: .
CDR3aa: CASSLEPNEKLFF; CDR3nt: TGCGCCAGCAGCTTGGAGCCGAATGAAAAACTGTTTTTT; j_gene: TRBJ1-4; abundance: .; v_gene: TRBV5-1; d_gene: .
CDR3aa: CASSPTGPTSTDTQYF; CDR3nt: TGTGCCAGCTCACCGACAGGGCCCACTAGCACAGATACGCAGTATTTT; j_gene: TRBJ2-3; abundance: .; v_gene: TRBV18; d_gene: TRBD1
CDR3aa: CASSFTDRVEGNGYTF; CDR3nt: TGCGCCAGCAGCTTCACCGACAGGGTTGAGGGAAATGGCTACACCTTC; j_gene: TRBJ1-2; abundance: .; v_gene: TRBV5-1; d_gene: TRBD1
CDR3aa: CASRSFLGRGLEDTEAFF; CDR3nt: TGTGCCAGCAGGAGCTTTTTGGGCAGGGGGCTCGAGGACACTGAAGCTTTCTTT; j_gene: TRBJ1-1; abundance: .; v_gene: TRBV5-8; d_gene: TRBD1
CDR3aa: CASSLRDRYDNEQFF; CDR3nt: TGTGCCAGCTCATTACGGGACAGGTACGACAATGAGCAGTTCTTC; j_gene: TRBJ2-1; abundance: .; v_gene: TRBV18; d_gene: TRBD1
CDR3aa: CASIRGWGKENTQYF; CDR3nt: TGTGCCTCCATCAGGGGGTGGGGTAAGGAAAATACGCAGTATTTT; j_gene: TRBJ2-3; abundance: .; v_gene: TRBV24-1; d_gene: TRBD1
CDR3aa: CARGDLHTDTQYF; CDR3nt: TGTGCCAGGGGGGACTTACACACAGATACGCAGTATTTT; j_gene: TRBJ2-3; abundance: .; v_gene: TRBV2; d_gene: .
CDR3aa: CASSFGQGGNEKLFF; CDR3nt: TGTGCCAGCAGCTTTGGACAGGGGGGGAATGAAAAACTGTTTTTT; j_gene: TRBJ1-4; abundance: once; v_gene: TRBV7-8; d_gene: TRBD1
CDR3aa: CASSPGTGLSYSPLHF; CDR3nt: TGCGCCAGCAGCCCGGGAACGGGGTTGTCCTATTCACCCCTCCACTTT; j_gene: TRBJ1-6; abundance: .; v_gene: TRBV5-1; d_gene: .
CDR3aa: CASSWGGFGNTIYF; CDR3nt: TGTGCCAGCAGTTGGGGGGGCTTCGGAAACACCATATATTTT; j_gene: TRBJ1-3; abundance: .; v_gene: TRBV6-2/TRBV6-3; d_gene: .